A selection of T cell receptor beta chains follows, all from one sample in a study of control samples from healthy donors and cancer patients. The protocol was immunoSEQ multiplex PCR, while the TCRdb copy is restricted to in-frame clones and leaves out a portion. The data contain about 190,000 clones, roughly nine tenths of them seen just once; the ten biggest clones take up 1.8%. The sample was blood. The origin of the receptors is a young man in good health. Each CDR3 is given with its conserved first and last residue. D genes are given only for firm matches. Size values are once, few and many counts, or a class for expanded clones, and some rows have none.

>TRBJ1-1|NA|once|TRBV5-1
TGCGCCAGCCAGGGCGGACAAGAAGCTTTCTTT
CASQGGQEAFF
>TRBJ2-1|TRBD2|NA|TRBV7-7
TGTGCCAGCAGCTCGAGCGGGGCGGGGGGGCCCGGCGAGCAGTTCTTC
CASSSSGAGGPGEQFF
>TRBJ1-2|NA|NA|TRBV6-5
TGTGCCAGCAGGGGAGAATCCAAACCCGACTATGGCTACACCTTC
CASRGESKPDYGYTF
>TRBJ2-3|TRBD1|few|TRBV5-1
TGCGCCAGCAGCGTCGGGACAGACACAGGCACAGATACGCAGTATTTT
CASSVGTDTGTDTQYF
>TRBJ2-3|TRBD2|NA|TRBV13
TGTGCCAGCAGCCCCAACCGGGGGGGCGGCACAGATACGCAGTATTTT
CASSPNRGGGTDTQYF
>TRBJ2-1|NA|NA|TRBV12-3/TRBV12-4
TGTGCCAGCAGTTTAGTTGCCGGAGAGCAGTTCTTC
CASSLVAGEQFF
>TRBJ1-1|NA|NA|TRBV11-2
TGTGCCAGCAGCTTATGGGCGGCCAGGCACACTGAAGCTTTCTTT
CASSLWAARHTEAFF
>TRBJ2-1|NA|NA|TRBV27
TGTGCCAGCAGTTTATACGGGAATGAGCAGTTCTTC
CASSLYGNEQFF
>TRBJ2-1|TRBD1|NA|TRBV12-3/TRBV12-4
TGTGCCAGCAACCAGGGACAGTACAATGAGCAGTTCTTC
CASNQGQYNEQFF
>TRBJ1-6|TRBD1|NA|TRBV6-4
TGTGCCAGCAAGTCGGACAGGGACAATTCACCCCTCCACTTT
CASKSDRDNSPLHF
>TRBJ1-1|NA|NA|TRBV12-3/TRBV12-4
TGTGCCAGCAGTCTCGACCATACTGAAGCTTTCTTT
CASSLDHTEAFF
>TRBJ2-7|NA|NA|TRBV19
TGTGCCAGTAGTATTCTGGGGCCGCCGGAAGAGCAGTACTTC
CASSILGPPEEQYF
>TRBJ1-1|NA|NA|TRBV3-1/TRBV3-2
TGTGCCAGCAGCCAGATAGGGGGGCGGACTGAAGCTTTCTTT
CASSQIGGRTEAFF
>TRBJ2-7|TRBD1|NA|TRBV18
TGTGCCAGCTCACCACGGCAGGGGGATGTGGACGAGCAGTACTTC
CASSPRQGDVDEQYF
>TRBJ2-1|TRBD2|NA|TRBV5-1
TGCGCCAGCAGCCCATCCGGGACTAGCGGGGGGGGCTCCTACAATGAGCAGTTCTTC
CASSPSGTSGGGSYNEQFF
>TRBJ2-1|TRBD1|NA|TRBV25-1
TGTGCCAGCAGTGAATGGAGAGGGGGCGATGAGCAGTTCTTC
CASSEWRGGDEQFF
>TRBJ1-5|NA|once|TRBV6-5
TGTGCCAGCAGTTCGCAGAAAGGGCCCAATCAGCCCCAGCATTTT
CASSSQKGPNQPQHF
>TRBJ2-1|TRBD2|NA|TRBV19
TGTGCCAGTAGTATACAGCGGGGGGCATACAATGAGCAGTTCTTC
CASSIQRGAYNEQFF
>TRBJ2-7|NA|NA|TRBV7-9
TGTGCCAGCAGCTCGTCGGCCAGGGGGGAGTACGAGCAGTACTTC
CASSSSARGEYEQYF
>TRBJ2-1|NA|once|TRBV2
TGTGCCAGCAGACTTGACAGCTACAGAAACAATGAGCAGTTCTTC
CASRLDSYRNNEQFF
>TRBJ2-3|TRBD2|NA|TRBV6-7
TGTGCCAGCAGTAACGAAGCGGGGGGCACAGATACGCAGTATTTT
CASSNEAGGTDTQYF
>TRBJ1-3|TRBD1|NA|TRBV7-9
TGTGCCAGCAGCCCGGACAGGGGCGGCCTCTCTGGAAACACCATATATTTT
CASSPDRGGLSGNTIYF
>TRBJ1-1|NA|NA|TRBV5-1
TGCGCCAGCAGCTTGGTTGTGGATACTGAAGCTTTCTTT
CASSLVVDTEAFF
>TRBJ1-5|TRBD1|NA|TRBV30
TGTGCCTGGAGTGCCCATCTCGGGACAGGGGGAGGTCAGCCCCAGCATTTT
CAWSAHLGTGGGQPQHF
>TRBJ1-1|NA|NA|TRBV24-1
TGTGCCACCAGTGAAAGTTCCAGGAACACTGAAGCTTTCTTT
CATSESSRNTEAFF
>TRBJ1-2|NA|NA|TRBV10-3
TGTGCCATCAGTGATTCGGTCGGGTCGGGGTATGGCTACACCTTC
CAISDSVGSGYGYTF